This entry features one TCR beta chain sequence. Data came from immunoSEQ multiplex PCR; TCRdb stores just in-frame clones and leaves some out. Seen here are 430,000 or so clones, approximately 89% observed once, and the top ten hold 2.5%. Treatment here: roughly 20 received Ad26.COV2.S at low or high dose, single or two shots; several received placebo; per-sample allocation not given. Day 63 after the first injection of vaccine or placebo was the sampling time. CDR3 length: 16 residues. V lost 5 bases, J lost 2 bases, and 8 bases stayed unmatched. Looked up from germline, CDR1 is SGHRS and CDR2 is YFSETQ. The data derive from a study of Ad26.COV2.S vaccination and SARS-CoV-2 variants. Study summary: Recipients of Ad26.COV2.S got it intramuscularly, once or twice 56 days apart.

The TCR comes from a person between 18 and 65 years old who received the Ad26.COV2.S COVID-19 vaccine or a placebo. The sequencing here drew on peripheral blood, taken in a trial of Ad26.COV2.S vaccine versus placebo. The chain is built from TRBV5-1 and TRBJ2-2, with TRBD1 matching over 8 bases. This chain's CDR3 is CASRPPGTGNTGELFF. CDR3 DNA sequence: TGCGCCAGCAGACCTCCCGGGACAGGTAACACCGGGGAGCTGTTTTTT.